These 9 T cell receptor beta chains share one sample of origin, sequenced in a study of post-analysis software for immune sequencing data. Whole-study findings and limits: Compared with controls, patients had more of about 5 TRBV segments, including TRBV5-6, TRBV5-1 and TRBV20-1.

Which antigens these TCRs recognize remains unknown. Unique molecular identifiers were built into the TCR beta cDNA libraries. TCRdb analysed the PCR reads with MiXCR anew, one entry per CDR3 protein. The sample yields 380,000 or so distinct CDR3 sequences, 30% to 45% seen once. The sequenced sample was blood. These receptors were taken from a girl aged 10 to 17 with multiple sclerosis.

This clonotype was observed a few times. The J gene is TRBJ2-1, the V gene TRBV5-1; D not certain. V was cut by 0 bases and J by 4 bases, with 8 bases left in between. This CDR3 contains 14 residues. Per the germline V gene, CDR1 is SGHRS and CDR2 is YFSETQ. Written as DNA, the CDR3 is TGCGCCAGCAGCTTGGTGGTAGATTACAATGAGCAGTTCTTC. It codes for CASSLVVDYNEQFF.

This clonotype was counted once. This chain links TRBV5-1 with TRBJ1-4; D gene ambiguous. V gave up 4 bases and J gave up 8 bases, with 21 bases separating them. CDR1 is SGHRS and CDR2 is YFSETQ in the germline V gene. The CDR3 contains 16 residues. In DNA form, the CDR3 reads TGCGCCAGCAGCCGCTCGACACCGAGCGGGGAGGAAAAACTGTTTTTT. As protein: CASSRSTPSGEEKLFF.

V is TRBV15 and J is TRBJ2-7; perhaps D is TRBD1 or TRBD2 (5 bases each). Germline CDR1 reads LNHNV; CDR2 reads YYDKDF (reference sequence). V lost 6 bases to trimming and J lost 3 bases, with 24 bases between them. CDR3 length equals 17 residues. CDR3 DNA sequence: TGTGCCACCAGTGGGGGAAGTCCCCGGGACGGACTCTACGAGCAGTACTTC. Protein product: CATSGGSPRDGLYEQYF. The full variable domain, its missing parts supplied by reference TRBV15 and TRBJ2-7, is DAMVIQNPRYQVTQFGKPVTLSCSQTLNHNVMYWYQQKSSQAPKLLFHYYDKDFNNEADTPDNFQSRRPNTSFCFLDIRSPGLGDTAMYLCATSGGSPRDGLYEQYFGPGTRLTVT.

Comment on this clonotype: The junction shows a germline mismatch at one end, possibly a read error. The chain joins TRBV12-3 or TRBV12-4 to TRBJ2-3, with 8 bases aligning to TRBD2. The CDR3 is made up of 18 amino acids. In DNA, the CDR3 is TGTGCCAGCAGTTTAAGGGGTTTAGCGGGGAGAAGAACAGATATGCAGTATTTT. This codes for CASSLRGLAGRRTDMQYF.

This clonotype was picked up a small number of times. The chain recombines TRBV12-3 or TRBV12-4 with TRBJ1-6; the match to TRBD1 covers 8 bases. Trimming took 0 bases from V and 7 from J; bases not matched to a gene: 2. CDR3 length: 15 residues. The chain's CDR3 is CASSLAGTGNSPLHF. DNA for the CDR3: TGTGCCAGCAGTTTAGCGGGGACAGGCAATTCACCCCTCCACTTT.

This clonotype was seen many times. The junction and the germline gene differ at one end; a read error may be behind it. The V call is TRBV5-1, the J call TRBJ2-7; 11 bases line up with TRBD1. CDR1 is SGHRS and CDR2 is YFSETQ in the germline V gene. The CDR3 contains 14 residues. The CDR3 nucleotides read TGTGCCAGCAGTTTGGGACAGGGGGCCTACGAGCAGTACTTC. The encoded protein is CASSLGQGAYEQYF.

The chain carries TRBV7-3 and TRBJ2-5; D is undetermined. Germline CDR1 is SGHTA and CDR2 is FQGTGA. CDR3 length equals 14 residues. With 1 base removed from V and 4 bases from J, the gap between germline ends came to 10 bases. The CDR3 loop reads CASSLIGAGETQYF. The DNA for the CDR3 is TGTGCCAGCAGCTTAATCGGTGCAGGAGAGACCCAGTACTTC.

The rearrangement joins TRBV12-3 or TRBV12-4 to TRBJ2-2, with a possible D match to TRBD1 (5 bases). The CDR3 loop spans 14 amino acids. Trimming pared 1 base from V and 6 bases from J, leaving 9 bases between. The CDR3 sequence: CASSLVQGSGELFF. The CDR3 DNA reads as TGTGCCAGCAGTTTAGTCCAGGGCTCCGGGGAGCTGTTTTTT.

The rearrangement joins TRBV4-2 to TRBJ2-2, with TRBD2 as a possible D gene (6 bases). Germline V lookup: CDR1 LGHNA, CDR2 YNFKEQ. The V and J ends lost 1 base and 5 bases respectively, with 17 bases between them. The CDR3 extends over 17 amino acids. CDR3 in amino acids: CASSQATSSGGTGELFF. In DNA form, the CDR3 reads TGTGCCAGCAGCCAAGCTACTAGCTCCGGGGGAACCGGGGAGCTGTTTTTT.